The 10 T cell receptor beta chains given below trace back to one sample, sequenced in a study of control samples from healthy donors and cancer patients. Generated by immunoSEQ multiplex PCR, the TCRdb table keeps only in-frame clones and is missing some. The sample holds 100,000 to 150,000 clones; around 92% are singletons and the top ten take just under 0.6%. The sample taken for sequencing was PBMCs. These TCRs come from a man aged 80 or over with head and neck cancer.

This clone has only a few counts. V gene TRBV5-1 combines with J gene TRBJ2-7; 10 nucleotides line up with TRBD2. V lost 7 bases and J lost 2; bases outside the gene matches: 6. The CDR3 is made up of 14 amino acids. Germline V lookup: CDR1 SGHRS, CDR2 YFSETQ. The CDR3 nucleotides are TGCGCCAGCGGGGGGACTAGCGCTACCTACGAGCAGTACTTC. Encoded protein: CASGGTSATYEQYF.

The V and J genes are TRBV5-4 and TRBJ1-1; D remains ambiguous. The germline V gene has CDR1 SGHNT and CDR2 YYREEE (reference sequence). The CDR3 sequence is 13 residues long. V shed 0 bases and J shed 5 bases, with 8 bases lying between them. The CDR3 nucleotides are TGTGCCAGCAGCTTGGGGCAAACTACTGAAGCTTTCTTT. Its protein is CASSLGQTTEAFF.

J is TRBJ2-2 and V is TRBV29-1; D not certain. The germline CDR1 and CDR2 sequences are SQVTM and ANQGSEA. The CDR3 totals 10 residues. The V end was cut by 0 bases, the J end by 8 bases, with 1 base between. In nucleotides, the CDR3 is TGCAGCGTTGAAGAAGGGGAGCTGTTTTTT. Encoded protein: CSVEEGELFF.

CDR3 nucleotides: TGTGCCAGCAGTGACGGTCTGGGCCGGGGGGGCACAGATACGCAGTATTTT. It encodes CASSDGLGRGGTDTQYF. The genes are TRBV6-4 and TRBJ2-3; TRBD2 agrees at 7 bases. Trimming took 2 bases from V and 1 from J; bases not matched to a gene: 9. The CDR3 is 17 residues long. Germline values: CDR1 MRHNA, CDR2 SNTAGT.

The table lists this clone with a count of one. The chain employs TRBV9 and TRBJ2-1, with 9 bases that match TRBD2. Trimming cost V 0 bases and J 4 bases; bases outside gene matches: 8. The CDR3 contains 17 residues. The germline V gene encodes CDR1 SGDLS and CDR2 YYNGEE. This CDR3 is CASSVGGRTSAYNEQFF. CDR3 in DNA: TGTGCCAGCAGCGTAGGAGGCCGGACTAGCGCATACAATGAGCAGTTCTTC. Using reference TRBV9 and TRBJ2-1 for the parts outside the CDR3, the full variable domain is DSGVTQTPKHLITATGQRVTLRCSPRSGDLSVYWYQQSLDQGLQFLIQYYNGEERAKGNILERFSAQQFPDLHSELNLSSLELGDSALYFCASSVGGRTSAYNEQFFGPGTRLTVL.

V is TRBV2 and J is TRBJ1-3; D uncertain. The V end was cut by 8 bases, the J end by 6 bases, with 17 bases between. Germline values: CDR1 SNHLY, CDR2 FYNNEI. The CDR3 totals 14 residues. This CDR3 reads CASGRIGVANTIYF. For the CDR3, the DNA is TGTGCCAGCGGAAGGATTGGGGTGGCAAACACCATATATTTT.

The chain employs TRBV6-5 and TRBJ2-7; tentatively, D is TRBD2 (5 bases). This CDR3 is built from 16 residues. Trimming took off 0 bases at V and 7 bases at J, with 19 bases between the two ends. CDR1 is MNHEY, CDR2 SVGAGI, per germline. In DNA form, the CDR3 reads TGTGCCAGCAGTTACTCGATAACGAGGGCGACGGGGGAGCAGTACTTC. Translated: CASSYSITRATGEQYF.

The count of this clone is one. This chain uses TRBV5-1 with TRBJ1-6; TRBD1 agrees at 9 bases. The junction had 8 bases not matched to a gene; V was cut back by 0 bases and J by 7 bases. The CDR3 contains 17 residues. Germline V gives CDR1 SGHRS, CDR2 YFSETQ. The CDR3 reads CASSLVTGGNRNSPLHF. CDR3 coding DNA: TGCGCCAGCAGCTTGGTTACAGGGGGCAACCGAAATTCACCCCTCCACTTT. Full variable domain (rest looked up from reference TRBV5-1 and TRBJ1-6): KAGVTQTPRYLIKTRGQQVTLSCSPISGHRSVSWYQQTPGQGLQFLFEYFSETQRNKGNFPGRFSGRQFSNSRSEMNVSTLELGDSALYLCASSLVTGGNRNSPLHFGNGTRLTVT.

The chain uses TRBV5-1 and TRBJ2-7, with D uncertain. The length of the CDR3 is 14 residues. Trimming stripped 0 bases from V and 3 bases from J, with 10 bases between. Germline assignment: CDR1 SGHRS and CDR2 YFSETQ. The CDR3, as DNA: TGCGCCAGCAGCTTGGGTTACATCTACTACGAGCAGTACTTC. Translating it yields CASSLGYIYYEQYF.

This clone was observed a handful of times. The chain combines TRBV3-1 (or the pseudogene TRBV3-2) with TRBJ1-3; D is unresolved. The ends were cut back, 4 bases at V and 0 bases at J, with 13 bases in the middle. CDR1 LGHDT and CDR2 YNNKEL come from the germline V gene (reference sequence). The CDR3 has 16 amino acids. CDR3 sequence reads: CASSLVGSISGNTIYF. As DNA, the CDR3 is TGTGCCAGCAGCCTAGTTGGCAGTATCTCTGGAAACACCATATATTTT.